Listed below are T cell receptor beta chains from one sample, sequenced in a study of response to subunit inactivated influenza vaccine. One entry per CDR3 protein, called by TCRdb with MiXCR from the RT-PCR reads. Among roughly 650,000 distinct CDR3 sequences listed, approximately 14% were seen once. This sample comprised PBMCs from blood, obtained around 14 days before vaccination. Receptors were obtained from a man between 45 and 60 years old who received an inactivated influenza vaccine. Both conserved end residues are part of each CDR3. A D gene is named only where the DNA matches it firmly. Rows give clone size only sometimes, using once, few, many, or a class for an expanded clone.

d_gene: .
j_gene: TRBJ2-7
abundance: few
v_gene: TRBV19
CDR3aa: CASSMAGLLTYEQYF
CDR3nt: TGTGCCAGTAGTATGGCCGGTCTCCTAACCTACGAGCAGTACTTC

d_gene: .
j_gene: TRBJ2-1
abundance: many
v_gene: TRBV5-1
CDR3aa: CATEKNNEQFF
CDR3nt: TGCGCCACCGAGAAGAACAATGAGCAGTTCTTC

d_gene: .
j_gene: TRBJ2-5
abundance: few
v_gene: TRBV30
CDR3aa: CAWRRVETQYF
CDR3nt: TGTGCCTGGAGGAGGGTGGAGACCCAGTACTTC

d_gene: .
j_gene: TRBJ2-1
abundance: few
v_gene: TRBV20-1
CDR3aa: CSAAQALGGNEQFF
CDR3nt: TGCAGTGCCGCACAGGCCCTAGGAGGCAATGAGCAGTTCTTC

d_gene: .
j_gene: TRBJ1-6
abundance: .
v_gene: TRBV4-3
CDR3aa: CASSQDRDSANSPLHF
CDR3nt: TGCGCCAGCAGCCAAGATCGGGACTCCGCCAATTCACCCCTCCACTTT

d_gene: TRBD2
j_gene: TRBJ2-1
abundance: many
v_gene: TRBV28
CDR3aa: CASSPSGRTIIDEQFF
CDR3nt: TGTGCCAGCAGCCCTAGCGGGAGAACCATTATCGATGAGCAGTTCTTC

d_gene: .
j_gene: TRBJ1-5
abundance: .
v_gene: TRBV11-2
CDR3aa: CASSFSPGQPQHF
CDR3nt: TGTGCCAGCAGCTTTTCGCCAGGGCAGCCCCAGCATTTT

d_gene: TRBD2
j_gene: TRBJ2-3
abundance: few
v_gene: TRBV4-2
CDR3aa: CASSPLGLAGGPDTQYF
CDR3nt: TGTGCCAGCAGCCCCCTGGGACTAGCGGGAGGCCCAGATACGCAGTATTTT

d_gene: .
j_gene: TRBJ2-1
abundance: .
v_gene: TRBV14
CDR3aa: CASSRGDASSTIYNEQFF
CDR3nt: TGTGCCAGCAGCCGGGGTGACGCCTCCTCGACTATCTACAATGAGCAGTTCTTC

d_gene: TRBD1
j_gene: TRBJ2-7
abundance: .
v_gene: TRBV6-2/TRBV6-3
CDR3aa: CASRPSGTGTYEQYF
CDR3nt: TGTGCCAGCAGACCCTCCGGGACAGGGACCTACGAGCAGTACTTC

d_gene: TRBD1
j_gene: TRBJ2-7
abundance: few
v_gene: TRBV2
CDR3aa: CASSRGQQGPYEQYF
CDR3nt: TGTGCCAGCAGCAGGGGACAGCAGGGGCCCTACGAGCAGTACTTC

d_gene: .
j_gene: TRBJ2-5
abundance: few
v_gene: TRBV20-1
CDR3aa: CSARVGQETQYF
CDR3nt: TGCAGTGCTAGAGTTGGGCAAGAGACCCAGTACTTC

d_gene: TRBD2
j_gene: TRBJ2-7
abundance: few
v_gene: TRBV18
CDR3aa: CASSLTSGTSGRRGLEQYF
CDR3nt: TGTGCCAGCTCACTGACCTCCGGGACTAGCGGGAGAAGGGGGCTCGAGCAGTACTTC

d_gene: TRBD2
j_gene: TRBJ2-7
abundance: many
v_gene: TRBV5-1
CDR3aa: CASSLYGGANEQYF
CDR3nt: TGCGCCAGCAGCTTGTACGGGGGGGCAAACGAGCAGTACTTC

d_gene: TRBD1
j_gene: TRBJ2-2
abundance: many
v_gene: TRBV27
CDR3aa: CASSPTGGFAGELFF
CDR3nt: TGTGCCAGCAGCCCGACAGGGGGTTTCGCCGGGGAGCTGTTTTTT

d_gene: .
j_gene: TRBJ2-7
abundance: few
v_gene: TRBV25-1
CDR3aa: CASSEWPFYEQYF
CDR3nt: TGTGCCAGCAGTGAATGGCCGTTCTACGAGCAGTACTTC

d_gene: .
j_gene: TRBJ1-2
abundance: .
v_gene: TRBV5-1
CDR3aa: CASSLVIGGSNYGYTF
CDR3nt: TGCGCCAGCAGCTTGGTGATAGGGGGGAGCAACTATGGCTACACCTTC

d_gene: .
j_gene: TRBJ1-6
abundance: .
v_gene: TRBV6-5
CDR3aa: CASSYSDNSPLHF
CDR3nt: TGTGCCAGCAGTTACTCAGATAATTCACCCCTCCACTTT

d_gene: .
j_gene: TRBJ1-5
abundance: many
v_gene: TRBV28
CDR3aa: CASSFEGTQPQHF
CDR3nt: TGTGCCAGCAGTTTTGAGGGGACTCAGCCCCAGCATTTT

d_gene: TRBD2
j_gene: TRBJ2-7
abundance: few
v_gene: TRBV19
CDR3aa: CASSQVAGPYEQYF
CDR3nt: TGTGCCAGTAGTCAAGTAGCGGGCCCCTACGAGCAGTACTTC

d_gene: .
j_gene: TRBJ2-3
abundance: many
v_gene: TRBV29-1
CDR3aa: CSVGSRVGDTQYF
CDR3nt: TGCAGCGTTGGGTCCAGGGTGGGAGATACGCAGTATTTT

d_gene: .
j_gene: TRBJ2-7
abundance: .
v_gene: TRBV29-1
CDR3aa: CSVEASGEQYF
CDR3nt: TGCAGCGTTGAGGCGAGCGGCGAGCAGTACTTC

d_gene: TRBD1
j_gene: TRBJ2-1
abundance: many
v_gene: TRBV19
CDR3aa: CASAGTGVYNEQFF
CDR3nt: TGTGCCAGTGCTGGGACAGGCGTCTACAATGAGCAGTTCTTC

d_gene: TRBD2
j_gene: TRBJ2-1
abundance: .
v_gene: TRBV20-1
CDR3aa: CSAIPLAGVYNEQFF
CDR3nt: TGCAGTGCGATTCCTCTAGCGGGTGTTTACAATGAGCAGTTCTTC

d_gene: .
j_gene: TRBJ2-1
abundance: many
v_gene: TRBV4-3
CDR3aa: CASSQDPGASYNEQFF
CDR3nt: TGCGCCAGCAGCCAAGATCCGGGAGCGTCCTACAATGAGCAGTTCTTC

d_gene: .
j_gene: TRBJ2-2
abundance: .
v_gene: TRBV29-1
CDR3aa: CSVGFGDKVTGELFF
CDR3nt: TGCAGCGTTGGTTTTGGGGATAAGGTGACCGGGGAGCTGTTTTTT

d_gene: TRBD2
j_gene: TRBJ2-1
abundance: .
v_gene: TRBV9
CDR3aa: CASSVAPKRESQFF
CDR3nt: TGTGCCAGCAGCGTAGCCCCCAAGCGGGAGTCTCAGTTCTTC

d_gene: .
j_gene: TRBJ2-2
abundance: few
v_gene: TRBV15
CDR3aa: CATSGGPNTGELFF
CDR3nt: TGTGCCACCAGTGGCGGGCCTAACACCGGGGAGCTGTTTTTT

d_gene: .
j_gene: TRBJ2-3
abundance: few
v_gene: TRBV7-3
CDR3aa: CASSLLGGNPDTQYF
CDR3nt: TGTGCCAGCAGCTTATTGGGGGGAAACCCAGATACGCAGTATTTT

d_gene: .
j_gene: TRBJ2-2
abundance: .
v_gene: TRBV6-1
CDR3aa: CATPLAENTGELFF
CDR3nt: TGTGCCACCCCTTTAGCGGAGAACACCGGGGAGCTGTTTTTT

d_gene: .
j_gene: TRBJ2-5
abundance: .
v_gene: TRBV10-1
CDR3aa: CASSRRLIQETQYF
CDR3nt: TGCGCCAGCAGCCGCCGGTTGATTCAAGAGACCCAGTACTTC

d_gene: TRBD2
j_gene: TRBJ2-2
abundance: .
v_gene: TRBV27
CDR3aa: CASSLRRQTSGNFAGELFF
CDR3nt: TGTGCCAGCAGCCTGAGGCGGCAGACTAGCGGGAATTTTGCCGGGGAGCTGTTTTTT

d_gene: TRBD1
j_gene: TRBJ2-2
abundance: few
v_gene: TRBV4-2
CDR3aa: CASSHYLYRTGGDTGELFF
CDR3nt: TGTGCCAGCAGCCACTACCTCTATAGGACAGGGGGTGACACCGGGGAGCTGTTTTTT

d_gene: TRBD1
j_gene: TRBJ1-2
abundance: few
v_gene: TRBV4-1
CDR3aa: CASSPTTGTGYGYTF
CDR3nt: TGCGCCAGCAGCCCAACTACCGGGACAGGGTATGGCTACACCTTC

d_gene: .
j_gene: TRBJ1-1
abundance: few
v_gene: TRBV7-9
CDR3aa: CASYRPGSFDRAFF
CDR3nt: TGTGCCAGCTACCGCCCGGGGTCGTTCGACAGGGCTTTCTTT

d_gene: .
j_gene: TRBJ2-2
abundance: .
v_gene: TRBV28
CDR3aa: CASRTGQLSGELFF
CDR3nt: TGTGCCAGCAGAACGGGCCAGTTGTCCGGGGAGCTGTTTTTT

d_gene: .
j_gene: TRBJ1-1
abundance: .
v_gene: TRBV10-1
CDR3aa: CASSGGIGEKGTEAFF
CDR3nt: TGCGCCAGCAGTGGGGGTATTGGGGAAAAAGGGACTGAAGCTTTCTTT

d_gene: .
j_gene: TRBJ2-3
abundance: many
v_gene: TRBV5-1
CDR3aa: CASSLRSDTQYF
CDR3nt: TGTGCCAGCAGCTTGCGGTCAGATACGCAGTATTTT

d_gene: .
j_gene: TRBJ1-5
abundance: many
v_gene: TRBV6-5
CDR3aa: CASSYRKPGGSNQPQHF
CDR3nt: TGTGCCAGCAGTTACCGCAAACCGGGGGGATCGAATCAGCCCCAGCATTTT

d_gene: .
j_gene: TRBJ2-5
abundance: few
v_gene: TRBV2
CDR3aa: CASSEALGRADQETQYF
CDR3nt: TGTGCCAGCAGTGAAGCGCTAGGGCGGGCGGACCAAGAGACCCAGTACTTC

d_gene: .
j_gene: TRBJ1-2
abundance: .
v_gene: TRBV6-5
CDR3aa: CASSYSLRGAGYGYTF
CDR3nt: TGTGCCAGCAGTTACTCCCTCCGTGGGGCTGGCTATGGCTACACCTTC

d_gene: TRBD2
j_gene: TRBJ2-7
abundance: .
v_gene: TRBV28
CDR3aa: CASSGLAGGRYEQYF
CDR3nt: TGTGCCAGCAGCGGACTAGCGGGAGGCCGCTACGAGCAGTACTTC

d_gene: .
j_gene: TRBJ2-3
abundance: few
v_gene: TRBV7-9
CDR3aa: CASSPWGAGPDTQYF
CDR3nt: TGTGCCAGCAGCCCCTGGGGAGCGGGTCCAGATACGCAGTATTTT

d_gene: .
j_gene: TRBJ2-3
abundance: few
v_gene: TRBV5-1
CDR3aa: CASSLVGQSTDTQYF
CDR3nt: TGCGCCAGCAGCTTGGTTGGACAGAGCACAGATACGCAGTATTTT

d_gene: .
j_gene: TRBJ2-7
abundance: .
v_gene: TRBV6-2/TRBV6-3
CDR3aa: CASSYRGDPYYEQYF
CDR3nt: TGTGCCAGCAGTTACAGGGGAGACCCCTACTACGAGCAGTACTTC

d_gene: .
j_gene: TRBJ2-3
abundance: .
v_gene: TRBV5-1
CDR3aa: CASTPDRPRPDTQYF
CDR3nt: TGCGCCAGCACCCCTGACCGGCCCCGACCAGATACGCAGTATTTT

d_gene: .
j_gene: TRBJ2-7
abundance: .
v_gene: TRBV7-2
CDR3aa: CASSLGSRRTVSSYEQYF
CDR3nt: TGTGCCAGCAGCTTAGGCTCGCGGAGGACGGTTAGCTCCTACGAGCAGTACTTC

d_gene: .
j_gene: TRBJ2-7
abundance: many
v_gene: TRBV7-9
CDR3aa: CASTRAYEQYF
CDR3nt: TGTGCCAGCACCCGAGCCTACGAGCAGTACTTC

d_gene: .
j_gene: TRBJ2-1
abundance: .
v_gene: TRBV28
CDR3aa: CASPPGALAYNEQFF
CDR3nt: TGTGCCAGCCCCCCCGGCGCACTGGCATACAATGAGCAGTTCTTC